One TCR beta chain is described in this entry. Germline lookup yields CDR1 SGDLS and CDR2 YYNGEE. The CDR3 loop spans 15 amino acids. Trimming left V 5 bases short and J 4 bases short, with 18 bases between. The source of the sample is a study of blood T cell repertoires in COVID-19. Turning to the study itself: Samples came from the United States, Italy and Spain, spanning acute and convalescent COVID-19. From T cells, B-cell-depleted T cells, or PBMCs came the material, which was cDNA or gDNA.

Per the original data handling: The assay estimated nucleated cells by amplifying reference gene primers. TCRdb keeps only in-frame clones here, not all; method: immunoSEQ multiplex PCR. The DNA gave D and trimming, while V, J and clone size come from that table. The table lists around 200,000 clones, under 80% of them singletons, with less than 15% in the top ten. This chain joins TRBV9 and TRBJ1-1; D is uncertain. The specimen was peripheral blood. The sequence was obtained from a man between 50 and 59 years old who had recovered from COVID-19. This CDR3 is CASRADGGMGTEAFF. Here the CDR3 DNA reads TGTGCCAGCAGAGCCGACGGAGGGATGGGCACTGAAGCTTTCTTT.